Each of the 2 T cell receptor beta chains below was sequenced from the same sample in a study of T cell responses to AZD1222 COVID-19 vaccine. Only in-frame clones appear in the TCRdb table, and some are missing; sequencing was by immunoSEQ multiplex PCR. The data contain about 120,000 clones, less than 95% of them singletons. The sample here was peripheral blood, taken on day 0 of AZD1222 vaccination. The receptors shown here come from an adult in good health.

CDR3 region: CASRSFTTNEKLFF. The CDR3 DNA sequence: TGTGCCAGCAGGTCATTCACAACTAATGAAAAACTGTTTTTT. The J gene is TRBJ1-4, the V gene TRBV6-5; D remains ambiguous. This CDR3 is 14 amino acids long. V was clipped by 6 bases and J by 0 bases, with 8 bases between them. Germline lookup yields CDR1 MNHEY and CDR2 SVGAGI.

V is TRBV4-2 and J is TRBJ2-2, with D unresolved. Per the germline V gene, CDR1 is LGHNA and CDR2 is YNFKEQ. The CDR3 runs to 13 residues. Between the trimmed V and J ends, which lost 3 bases and 5 bases, there was a span of 7 bases. CDR3 nucleotides: TGTGCCAGCAGCCAGATTTTGACCGGGGAGCTGTTTTTT. Protein product: CASSQILTGELFF.